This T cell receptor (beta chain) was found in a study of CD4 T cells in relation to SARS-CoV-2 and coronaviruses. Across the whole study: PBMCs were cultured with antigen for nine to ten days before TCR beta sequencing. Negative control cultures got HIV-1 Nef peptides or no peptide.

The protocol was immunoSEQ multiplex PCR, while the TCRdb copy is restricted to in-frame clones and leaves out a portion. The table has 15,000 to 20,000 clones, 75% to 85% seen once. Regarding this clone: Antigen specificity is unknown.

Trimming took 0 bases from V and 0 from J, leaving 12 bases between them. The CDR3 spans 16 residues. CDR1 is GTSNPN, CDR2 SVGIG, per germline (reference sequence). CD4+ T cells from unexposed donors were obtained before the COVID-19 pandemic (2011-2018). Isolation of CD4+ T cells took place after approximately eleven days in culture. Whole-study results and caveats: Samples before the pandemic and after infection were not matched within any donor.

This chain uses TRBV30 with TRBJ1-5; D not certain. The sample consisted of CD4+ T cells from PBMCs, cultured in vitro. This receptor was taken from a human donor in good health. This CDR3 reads CAWSVSGWISNQPQHF. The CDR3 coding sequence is TGTGCCTGGAGTGTATCGGGGTGGATTAGCAATCAGCCCCAGCATTTT.